These 19 T cell receptor beta chains were sequenced from one sample in a study of glioma-infiltrating T cells after dendritic cell vaccination. Time point in this sample: after dendritic cell vaccination, including at tumor progression/relapse. Only in-frame clones appear in the TCRdb table, and some are missing; sequencing was by immunoSEQ multiplex PCR. Among some 91,000 clones listed, about 81% were seen once. The specimen comprised blood, sampled after dendritic cell vaccination. The receptors were gathered from a human donor with glioblastoma.

The chain is built from TRBV6-6 and TRBJ2-5; 9 bases are a match to TRBD1. V was clipped by 4 bases and J by 5 bases; unmatched bases: 8. Germline CDR1 MNHNY, CDR2 SVGAGI (reference sequence). The CDR3 covers 15 residues. CDR3 residues: CASSSGTGKGETQYF. CDR3 in DNA: TGTGCCAGCAGTTCTGGGACAGGGAAGGGGGAGACCCAGTACTTC.

In its sample, this clone was seen once. This rearrangement joins TRBV10-3 to TRBJ1-4; 8 nucleotides align to TRBD1. Trimming cost V 11 bases and J 8 bases; bases outside gene matches: 13. The CDR3 is made up of 14 amino acids. Germline CDR1 and CDR2: ENHRY and SYGVKD. CDR3 amino acids: CAARDRGLGEKLFF. Here the CDR3 DNA reads TGTGCCGCGAGAGACAGGGGTCTAGGAGAAAAACTGTTTTTT.

The rearrangement uses TRBV6-1 and TRBJ2-6, with 7 bases identical to TRBD1. Germline values: CDR1 MNHNS, CDR2 SASEGT. J lost 1 base, V lost 10 bases, and 7 bases had no gene match. This CDR3 is 15 amino acids long. CDR3 region: CATQGDRSGANVLTF. CDR3 bases: TGTGCCACCCAGGGGGACCGTTCTGGGGCCAACGTCCTGACTTTC.

V usage is TRBV7-9 and J usage is TRBJ1-1, with 9 bases matching TRBD1. V gave up 5 bases and J gave up 3 bases; unmatched junction bases: 7. Germline CDR1 SEHNR, CDR2 FQNEAQ (reference sequence). The CDR3 totals 15 residues. The CDR3 DNA reads TGTGCCAGCAGCACCCGGACAGGGGCAGACACTGAAGCTTTCTTT. It specifies CASSTRTGADTEAFF.

The chain has TRBV7-2 and TRBJ2-3; 7 bases map to TRBD2. The ends lost 3 bases at V and 6 bases at J; junction bases unmatched: 6. In germline, CDR1 is SGHTA, CDR2 FQGNSA. CDR3 length: 14 residues. The CDR3 protein is CASSLGGWADTQYF. Here the CDR3 DNA reads TGTGCCAGCAGCTTGGGGGGGTGGGCGGATACGCAGTATTTT.

V usage is TRBV7-6 and J usage is TRBJ2-5; 8 nucleotides line up with TRBD2. The junction had 3 bases not matched to a gene; V was cut back by 1 base and J by 5 bases. The CDR3 is 14 residues long. Germline V gene lookup returns CDR1 SGHVS and CDR2 FNYEAQ. CDR3 DNA sequence: TGTGCCAGCAGCTTAGGGACTAGCCGGGAGACCCAGTACTTC. It translates to CASSLGTSRETQYF.

The V gene is TRBV6-1, the J gene TRBJ2-4; D gene uncertain. This CDR3 comprises 14 residues. V lost 0 bases and J lost 5, with 8 bases in between. CDR1 MNHNS and CDR2 SASEGT come from the germline V gene. This CDR3 reads CASSEALVQNIQYF. CDR3 in DNA: TGTGCCAGCAGTGAAGCGCTAGTCCAAAACATTCAGTACTTC.

This clone was picked up one time. This chain uses TRBV7-9 with TRBJ2-3; TRBD2 agrees at 13 bases. The CDR3 consists of 16 residues. The germline V gene encodes CDR1 SEHNR and CDR2 FQNEAQ (reference sequence). The J segment lost 1 base and the V segment lost 5 bases, leaving 3 bases of the junction unmatched. CDR3 in DNA: TGTGCCAGCAGCACCGGGACTAGCGGGGGCACAGATACGCAGTATTTT. Its translation: CASSTGTSGGTDTQYF.

The DNA of the CDR3 is TGCGCCAGCAGCCAGTCGAGGGGGTTTGGCCAGGGTGGAGAGACCCAGTACTTC. This translates into CASSQSRGFGQGGETQYF. The rearrangement joins TRBV5-1 to TRBJ2-5; possibly TRBD1 for D (6 bases). The V end was cut by 4 bases, the J end by 4 bases, with 26 bases between. The CDR3 spans 18 residues. Germline CDR1 is SGHRS and CDR2 is YFSETQ.

The V gene is TRBV10-3, the J gene TRBJ2-7, with 7 bases aligning to TRBD2. J lost 2 bases, V lost 0 bases, and 16 bases had no gene match. The germline V gene has CDR1 ENHRY and CDR2 SYGVKD. The CDR3 has 19 amino acids. The CDR3 bases are TGTGCCATCAGTGAGTCGATAGTTTTAAGAGGGAGGGCCACCTACGAGCAGTACGTC. Its translation is CAISESIVLRGRATYEQYV.

The chain carries TRBV5-1 and TRBJ2-1; 12 bases are a match to TRBD2. The CDR3 has 15 residues. Per germline, CDR1 SGHRS and CDR2 YFSETQ. The ends lost 4 bases at V and 6 bases at J; junction bases unmatched: 5. The CDR3 DNA is TGCGCCAGCAGCCCTAGCGGGAGGGCCCCCAATGAGCAGTTCTTC. Translation: CASSPSGRAPNEQFF.

The V and J genes are TRBV5-4 and TRBJ2-2, with D perhaps TRBD2 (5 bases). The germline V and J ends were trimmed by 4 bases and 0 bases, with 13 bases remaining between them. This CDR3 is 16 amino acids long. CDR1 is SGHNT and CDR2 is YYREEE in the germline V gene (reference sequence). CDR3: CASSLGGASNTGELFF. The CDR3 DNA sequence: TGTGCCAGCAGCCTAGGAGGAGCCTCGAACACCGGGGAGCTGTTTTTT.

V usage is TRBV11-1 and J usage is TRBJ1-3, with 8 bases fitting TRBD1. The V gene's germline CDR1 is SGHAT and CDR2 FQDESV (reference sequence). CDR3 length: 17 residues. V trimming: 2 bases; J trimming: 0 bases; junction bases outside the gene matches: 6. The CDR3 reads CASSLRRDRNSGNTIYF. The CDR3 region has the DNA TGTGCCAGCAGCTTACGGCGGGACAGGAACTCTGGAAACACCATATATTTT.

J is TRBJ2-1 and V is TRBV5-6; TRBD2 matches at 7 bases. The CDR3 is 17 amino acids. Germline V gene lookup returns CDR1 SGHDT and CDR2 YYEEEE. J was trimmed by 1 base and V by 0 bases; bases with no gene match: 7. Here the CDR3 reads CASSLEGGSRSYNEQFF. The DNA of the CDR3 is TGTGCCAGCAGCTTGGAAGGCGGGAGCCGATCCTACAATGAGCAGTTCTTC.

This sequence joins TRBV9 and TRBJ1-4, with TRBD1 as a possible D gene (6 bases). The germline V gene has CDR1 SGDLS and CDR2 YYNGEE. The ends were cut back, 4 bases at V and 8 bases at J, with 6 bases in the middle. The CDR3 runs to 11 residues. CDR3 nucleotides: TGTGCCAGCAGCCAGGGGGAAAAACTGTTTTTT. Residues: CASSQGEKLFF.

The chain joins TRBV29-1 to TRBJ2-1, with 9 bases aligning to TRBD2. There are 18 residues in the CDR3. Germline CDR1 SQVTM, CDR2 ANQGSEA. V trimming: 5 bases; J trimming: 0 bases; junction bases outside the gene matches: 14. CDR3 region: CSVPGGAGGPYSYNEQFF. DNA for the CDR3: TGCAGCGTTCCGGGCGGAGCGGGGGGACCTTACTCCTACAATGAGCAGTTCTTC.

CDR3 DNA sequence: TGTGCCAGCAGCTCCAGACTAGCGAGACTGAATGAGCAGTTCTTC. Encoded protein: CASSSRLARLNEQFF. The J gene is TRBJ2-1, the V gene TRBV7-9; 8 bases agree with TRBD2. CDR3 size: 15 residues. V was pared by 4 bases and J by 7 bases, with 9 bases of the junction left unmatched. Germline V gene data show CDR1 as SEHNR and CDR2 as FQNEAQ (reference sequence). The full variable domain, completed using reference TRBV7-9 and TRBJ2-1, is DTGVSQNPRHKITKRGQNVTFRCDPISEHNRLYWYRQTLGQGPEFLTYFQNEAQLEKSRLLSDRFSAERPKGSFSTLEIQRTEQGDSAMYLCASSSRLARLNEQFFGPGTRLTVL.

The chain uses TRBV6-6 and TRBJ1-1; 7 bases are shared with TRBD1. From germline, CDR1 is MNHNY and CDR2 SVGAGI (reference sequence). The V gene end was trimmed by 8 bases and the J gene end by 6 bases; junction bases not matched to a gene: 9. This CDR3 is built from 13 residues. The CDR3 region has the DNA TGTGCCAGCGCCCAGACAGGGAGGTCTGAAGCTTTCTTT. It codes for CASAQTGRSEAFF.

The chain links TRBV5-4 to TRBJ1-5; no definite D call. Trimming cost V 0 bases and J 2 bases, with 9 bases left between them. Looked up from germline, CDR1 is SGHNT and CDR2 is YYREEE (reference sequence). The CDR3 loop spans 15 amino acids. DNA for the CDR3: TGTGCCAGCAGCTTGGGGTCAGGCCGCAATCAGCCCCAGCATTTT. This codes for CASSLGSGRNQPQHF.